The entry that follows covers one TCR beta chain sequence. These data belong to a study of blood T cell repertoires in COVID-19. Looking at the study overall: T cells, B-cell-depleted T cells, or PBMCs supplied cDNA or gDNA.

The germline gives CDR1 LGHNA, CDR2 YSLEER. V shed 0 bases and J shed 14 bases, with 13 bases lying between them. This CDR3 comprises 13 residues. In the authors' workflow: Estimates of nucleated cell counts were drawn from the amplification of reference gene primers. Assay: immunoSEQ multiplex PCR; the TCRdb copy retains only in-frame clones and omits some. V and J calls plus clone size are reproduced from that table; the DNA served to infer D and trimming. The sample records approximately 170,000 clones, roughly 70% being singletons. The sequence was obtained from a woman older than 75 with acute or convalescent COVID-19. Sequenced: peripheral blood. The chain combines TRBV4-3 with TRBJ1-4; a weak D match, TRBD1 (5 bases). The DNA for the CDR3 is TGCGCCAGCAGCCAAGAAGGGGCCGGGCGGCTGTTTTTT. This codes for CASSQEGAGRLFF.